This section outlines one T cell receptor (beta chain) sequence together with its context. This entry is derived from a study of T cell responses to AZD1222 COVID-19 vaccine. Trimming removed 5 bases from V and 6 bases from J; junction bases left unmatched: 5. Looked up from germline, CDR1 is MNHEY and CDR2 is SVGAGI. The CDR3 extends over 13 amino acids. Libraries were prepared by immunoSEQ multiplex PCR; TCRdb keeps only in-frame clonotypes and omits some of them. The sample has around 180,000 clones, about 86% seen once. Source: peripheral blood, taken on day 0 of AZD1222 vaccination. This receptor was obtained from an adult in good health. The V gene is TRBV6-5, the J gene TRBJ2-3; TRBD1 matches 7 bases. The CDR3 DNA reads TGTGCCAGCAGTCGGACAGGCTTCGATACGCAGTATTTT. Amino acids: CASSRTGFDTQYF.